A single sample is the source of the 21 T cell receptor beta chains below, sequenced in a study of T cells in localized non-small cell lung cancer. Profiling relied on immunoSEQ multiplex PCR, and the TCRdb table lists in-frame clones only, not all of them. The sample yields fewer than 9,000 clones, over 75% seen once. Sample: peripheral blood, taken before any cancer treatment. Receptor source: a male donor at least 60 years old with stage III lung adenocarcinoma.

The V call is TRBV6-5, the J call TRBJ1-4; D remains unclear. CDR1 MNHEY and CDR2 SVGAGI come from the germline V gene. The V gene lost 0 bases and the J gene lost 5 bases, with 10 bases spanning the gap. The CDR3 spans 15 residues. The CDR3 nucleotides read TGTGCCAGCAGTTACTCAGGGCAGATAAATGAAAAACTGTTTTTT. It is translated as CASSYSGQINEKLFF.

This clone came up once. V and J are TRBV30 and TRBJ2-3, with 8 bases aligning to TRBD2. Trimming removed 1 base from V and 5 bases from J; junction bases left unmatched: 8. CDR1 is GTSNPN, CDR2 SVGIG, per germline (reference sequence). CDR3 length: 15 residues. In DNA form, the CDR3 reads TGTGCCTGGAGTGGAGAAAGCGGGGGTGGAGATACGCAGTATTTT. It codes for CAWSGESGGGDTQYF. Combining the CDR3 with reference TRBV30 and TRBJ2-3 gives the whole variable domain SQTIHQWPATLVQPVGSPLSLECTVEGTSNPNLYWYRQAAGRGLQLLFYSVGIGQISSEVPQNLSASRPQDRQFILSSKKLLLSDSGFYLCAWSGESGGGDTQYFGPGTRLTVL.

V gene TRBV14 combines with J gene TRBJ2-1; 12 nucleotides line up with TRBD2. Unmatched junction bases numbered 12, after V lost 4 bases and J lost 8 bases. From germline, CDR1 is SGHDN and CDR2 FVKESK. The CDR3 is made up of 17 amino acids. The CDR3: CASSLIASGRAFHEQFF. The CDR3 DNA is TGTGCCAGCAGCCTAATTGCTAGCGGGAGGGCCTTCCATGAGCAGTTCTTC.

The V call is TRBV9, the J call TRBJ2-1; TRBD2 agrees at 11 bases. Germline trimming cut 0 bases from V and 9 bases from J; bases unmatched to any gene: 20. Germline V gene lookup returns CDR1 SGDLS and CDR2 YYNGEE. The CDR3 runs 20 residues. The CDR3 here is CASSVEWGGGTSGSSVEQFF. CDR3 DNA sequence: TGTGCCAGCAGCGTAGAATGGGGTGGGGGCACTAGCGGGAGTTCAGTTGAGCAGTTCTTC.

This CDR3 is CASSLGGADTQYF. Here the CDR3 DNA reads TGCGCCAGCAGCTTGGGAGGGGCGGATACGCAGTATTTT. The gene calls are TRBV5-1 and TRBJ2-3; D tentatively fits TRBD1 or TRBD2 (5 bases each). Germline CDR1 and CDR2: SGHRS and YFSETQ. V was trimmed by 0 bases and J by 6 bases, leaving 8 bases between them. This CDR3 comprises 13 residues.

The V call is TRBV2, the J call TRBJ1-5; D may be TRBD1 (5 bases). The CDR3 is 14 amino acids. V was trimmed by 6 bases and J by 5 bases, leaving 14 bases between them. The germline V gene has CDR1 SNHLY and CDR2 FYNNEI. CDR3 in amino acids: CASRGDRTYQPQHF. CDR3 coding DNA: TGTGCCAGCAGGGGGGACCGCACGTATCAGCCCCAGCATTTT.

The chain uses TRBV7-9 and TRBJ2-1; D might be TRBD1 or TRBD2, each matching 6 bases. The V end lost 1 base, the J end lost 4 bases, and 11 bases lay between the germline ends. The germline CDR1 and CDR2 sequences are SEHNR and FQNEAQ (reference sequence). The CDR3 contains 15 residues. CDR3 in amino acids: CASSLEGGRYNEQFF. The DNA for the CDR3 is TGTGCCAGCAGCTTAGAGGGGGGTAGGTACAATGAGCAGTTCTTC.

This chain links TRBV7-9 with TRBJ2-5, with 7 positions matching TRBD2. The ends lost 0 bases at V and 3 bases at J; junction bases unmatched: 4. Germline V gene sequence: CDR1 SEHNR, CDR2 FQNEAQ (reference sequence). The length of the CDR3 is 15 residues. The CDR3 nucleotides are TGTGCCAGCAGCTTAGCGGGAGGGGCGGAAGAGACCCAGTACTTC. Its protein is CASSLAGGAEETQYF.

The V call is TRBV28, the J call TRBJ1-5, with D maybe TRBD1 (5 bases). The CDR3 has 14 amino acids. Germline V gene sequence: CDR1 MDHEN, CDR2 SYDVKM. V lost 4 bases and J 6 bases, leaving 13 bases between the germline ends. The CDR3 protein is CASSSQDIGQPQHF. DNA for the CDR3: TGTGCCAGCAGTTCACAGGATATCGGTCAGCCCCAGCATTTT.

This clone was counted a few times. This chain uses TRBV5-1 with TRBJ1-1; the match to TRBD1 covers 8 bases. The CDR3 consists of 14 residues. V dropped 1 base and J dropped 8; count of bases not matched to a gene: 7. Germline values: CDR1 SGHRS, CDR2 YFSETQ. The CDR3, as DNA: TGCGCCAGCAGCTTGTCGGGACAGGTATACGAAGCTTTCTTT. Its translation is CASSLSGQVYEAFF.

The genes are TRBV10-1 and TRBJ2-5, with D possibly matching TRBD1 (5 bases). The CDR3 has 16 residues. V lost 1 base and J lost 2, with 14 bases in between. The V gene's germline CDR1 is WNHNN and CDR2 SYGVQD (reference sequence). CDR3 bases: TGCGCCAGCAGTGAGTTATTTACAGGTGCTCAAGAGACCCAGTACTTC. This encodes CASSELFTGAQETQYF.

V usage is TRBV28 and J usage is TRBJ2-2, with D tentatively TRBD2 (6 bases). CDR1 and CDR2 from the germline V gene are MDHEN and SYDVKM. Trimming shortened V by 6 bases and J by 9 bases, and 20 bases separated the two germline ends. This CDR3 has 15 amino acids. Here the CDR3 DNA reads TGTGCCAGCAGACAACTTAGGGACTCTCCTCGGGAGCTGTTTTTT. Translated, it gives CASRQLRDSPRELFF. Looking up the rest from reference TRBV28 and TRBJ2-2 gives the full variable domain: DVKVTQSSRYLVKRTGEKVFLECVQDMDHENMFWYRQDPGLGLRLIYFSYDVKMKEKGDIPEGYSVSREKKERFSLILESASTNQTSMYLCASRQLRDSPRELFFGEGSRLTVL.

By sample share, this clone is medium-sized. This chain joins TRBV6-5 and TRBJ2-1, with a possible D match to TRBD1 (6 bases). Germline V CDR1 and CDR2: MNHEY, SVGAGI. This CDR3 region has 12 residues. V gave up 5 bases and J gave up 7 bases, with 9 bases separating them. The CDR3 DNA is TGTGCCAGCAGTACAGGGTGGAATGAGCAGTTCTTC. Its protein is CASSTGWNEQFF.

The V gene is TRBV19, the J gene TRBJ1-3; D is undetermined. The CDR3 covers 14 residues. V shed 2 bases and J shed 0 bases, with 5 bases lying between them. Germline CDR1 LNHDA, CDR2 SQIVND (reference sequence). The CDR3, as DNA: TGTGCCAGTAGTATAACGGACTCTGGAAACACCATATATTTT. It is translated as CASSITDSGNTIYF.

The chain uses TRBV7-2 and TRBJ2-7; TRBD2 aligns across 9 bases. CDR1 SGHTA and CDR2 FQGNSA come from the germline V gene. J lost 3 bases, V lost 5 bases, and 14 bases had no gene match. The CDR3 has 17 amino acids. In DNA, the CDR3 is TGTGCCAGCAGCCTCGGCCGGGAGGCTAGCGGGATCTACGAGCAGTACTTC. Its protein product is CASSLGREASGIYEQYF. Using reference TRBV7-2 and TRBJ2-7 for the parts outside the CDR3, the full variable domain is GAGVSQSPSNKVTEKGKDVELRCDPISGHTALYWYRQSLGQGLEFLIYFQGNSAPDKSGLPSDRFSAERTGGSVSTLTIQRTQQEDSAVYLCASSLGREASGIYEQYFGPGTRLTVT.

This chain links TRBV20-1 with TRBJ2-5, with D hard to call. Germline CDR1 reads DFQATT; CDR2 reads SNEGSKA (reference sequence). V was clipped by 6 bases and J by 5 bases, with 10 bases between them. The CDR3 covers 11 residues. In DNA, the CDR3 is TGCAGTGCGAGCAGCATCGAGACCCAGTACTTC. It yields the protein CSASSIETQYF.

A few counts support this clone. CDR3 region: CSALGATLYEQYF. The CDR3 DNA is TGCAGCGCCCTTGGGGCGACCCTTTACGAGCAGTACTTC. The rearrangement joins TRBV29-1 to TRBJ2-7; D is possibly TRBD1 (5 bases). Trimming cost V 7 bases and J 4 bases, with 17 bases left between them. Germline V gene lookup returns CDR1 SQVTM and CDR2 ANQGSEA. The CDR3 consists of 13 residues.

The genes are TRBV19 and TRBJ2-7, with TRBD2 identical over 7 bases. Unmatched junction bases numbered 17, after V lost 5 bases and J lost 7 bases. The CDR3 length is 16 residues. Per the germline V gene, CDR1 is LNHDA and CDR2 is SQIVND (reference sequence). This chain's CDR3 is CASSPTAGSGAREQYF. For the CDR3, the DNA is TGTGCCAGTAGTCCCACAGCGGGAAGTGGGGCTAGGGAGCAGTACTTC.

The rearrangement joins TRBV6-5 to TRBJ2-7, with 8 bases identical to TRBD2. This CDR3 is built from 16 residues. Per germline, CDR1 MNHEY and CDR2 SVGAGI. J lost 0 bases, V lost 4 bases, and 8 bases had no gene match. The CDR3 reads CASSLSGGAGSYEQYF. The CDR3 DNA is TGTGCCAGCAGTTTAAGCGGGGGAGCGGGCTCCTACGAGCAGTACTTC.

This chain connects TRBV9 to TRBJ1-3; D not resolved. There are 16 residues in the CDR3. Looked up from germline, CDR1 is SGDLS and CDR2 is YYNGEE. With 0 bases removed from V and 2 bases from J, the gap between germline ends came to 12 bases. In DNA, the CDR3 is TGTGCCAGCAGCGTAGTAGGGAGGGTAGCTGGAAACACCATATATTTT. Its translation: CASSVVGRVAGNTIYF.

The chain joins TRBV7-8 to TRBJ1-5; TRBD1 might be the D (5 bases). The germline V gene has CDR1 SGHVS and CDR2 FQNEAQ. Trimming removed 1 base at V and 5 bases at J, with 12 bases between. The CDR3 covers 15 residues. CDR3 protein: CASSLDLRGDQPQHF. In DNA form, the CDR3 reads TGTGCCAGCAGCTTAGATTTAAGGGGAGATCAGCCCCAGCATTTT.